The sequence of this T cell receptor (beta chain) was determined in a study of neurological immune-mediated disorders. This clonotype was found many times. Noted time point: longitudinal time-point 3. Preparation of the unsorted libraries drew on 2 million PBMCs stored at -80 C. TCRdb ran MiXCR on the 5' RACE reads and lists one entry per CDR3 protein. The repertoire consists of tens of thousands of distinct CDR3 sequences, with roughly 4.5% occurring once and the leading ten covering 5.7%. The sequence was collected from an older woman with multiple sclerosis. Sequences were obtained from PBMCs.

CDR3 sequence reads: CAWTAGGTRGEQYF. DNA of the CDR3: TGTGCCTGGACCGCCGGCGGGACACGAGGGGAGCAGTACTTC. V gene TRBV30 combines with J gene TRBJ2-7; D may correspond to TRBD1 or TRBD2 (6 bases each). Trimming shortened V by 4 bases and J by 7 bases, and 20 bases separated the two germline ends. From germline, CDR1 is GTSNPN and CDR2 SVGIG (reference sequence). This CDR3 comprises 14 residues.